A selection of T cell receptor beta chains follows, all from one sample in a study of blood T cells in healthy people across ages. Each CDR3 protein is one row after TCRdb ran MiXCR on the 5' RACE reads. This sample yields about a million distinct CDR3 sequences, of which 45% to 60% are seen a single time; about a fifth belongs to the top ten. Sequencing was done on a sample of blood. These receptors came from a woman aged 60-70 years in good health. CDR3s leave out the opening cysteine and the closing phenylalanine or tryptophan. Each record gives: V gene, CDR3 length, D gene, CDR3 protein. D genes are given only for firm matches.

TRBV7-2 | 13 | . | ASTITRSGANVLT
TRBV28 | 12 | . | ASSGSRGEETQY
TRBV2 | 12 | TRBD1 | ASSVNRGDEKLF
TRBV20-1 | 14 | . | SARAPGHSSYNEQF
TRBV5-5 | 13 | TRBD2 | ASSLFSGATYEQY
TRBV12-3/TRBV12-4 | 13 | TRBD1 | ASSSQLGTDNEQF
TRBV9 | 13 | TRBD1 | ASSAGQGGNSPLH
TRBV7-9 | 13 | . | ASSPASRAANEQF
TRBV7-3 | 13 | . | ASSLNPRPNGEQY
TRBV7-2 | 12 | . | ASSLQKGPDTQY
TRBV7-3 | 13 | . | ASSLTGTHTDTQY
TRBV20-1 | 11 | TRBD1 | SALRTGPSEQY
TRBV29-1 | 11 | . | SGGIGEPYEQY
TRBV2 | 13 | . | ASSEVRLTQETQY
TRBV7-9 | 10 | . | ASLPGAWGYT
TRBV4-1 | 14 | TRBD1 | ASSQLERGPGGEQY
TRBV29-1 | 13 | TRBD1 | SVVPGTGMATEAF
TRBV24-1 | 13 | TRBD1 | ATSDPRTGDQPQH
TRBV20-1 | 12 | . | SASLHRGNQPQH
TRBV7-2 | 15 | . | ASSLSALLAGTDTQY
TRBV7-2 | 11 | . | ASSPRVGQTQY
TRBV2 | 12 | . | ASSVIGVIGELF
TRBV27 | 14 | . | ASSGARGTTNEKLF
TRBV20-1 | 11 | TRBD2 | SAPKLASNEQF
TRBV29-1 | 11 | TRBD1 | SVGQGSPYEQY
TRBV29-1 | 13 | . | SVELGFGDGGTQY
TRBV18 | 12 | . | ASSSRTASNEQF
TRBV12-3/TRBV12-4 | 12 | . | ASSLDARTDTQY
TRBV12-3/TRBV12-4 | 13 | . | ASSSSVGNTGELF
TRBV2 | 14 | TRBD1 | ASRGQQGPPPYEQY
TRBV30 | 9 | . | AWSELLGYT
TRBV6-6 | 12 | . | ASSTEISSPEQF
TRBV21-1 | 15 | . | ASSKFKWTDSNQPQH
TRBV27 | 14 | . | ASSFLSPGLGYGYT
TRBV10-3 | 13 | TRBD1 | AISVDRGFEETQY
TRBV7-8 | 13 | . | ASSSGGSKGETQY
TRBV27 | 14 | . | ASSLTLTGKLYGYT
TRBV3-1 | 14 | . | ASSQGPNAGQETQY
TRBV18 | 12 | . | ASSPAVGPHEQY
TRBV12-3/TRBV12-4 | 12 | . | ASSLVTGLDDYT
TRBV28 | 11 | . | ATEGEAQREQY
TRBV6-6 | 13 | . | ASSYTGASWETQY
TRBV7-9 | 11 | . | ASSLTQGNEQF
TRBV7-2 | 14 | . | ASSLGTGAGDYEQY
TRBV12-3/TRBV12-4 | 11 | . | ASSSGQNTEAF
TRBV27 | 15 | TRBD1 | ASRPGTGESSTDTQY
TRBV9 | 11 | . | ASSVVGSDTQY
TRBV11-2 | 12 | TRBD2 | ASNLRTRTDTQY
TRBV12-3/TRBV12-4 | 13 | TRBD2 | ASSLPSGPYNEQF
TRBV28 | 18 | . | ASSLTGTGFQRGSRNEQF